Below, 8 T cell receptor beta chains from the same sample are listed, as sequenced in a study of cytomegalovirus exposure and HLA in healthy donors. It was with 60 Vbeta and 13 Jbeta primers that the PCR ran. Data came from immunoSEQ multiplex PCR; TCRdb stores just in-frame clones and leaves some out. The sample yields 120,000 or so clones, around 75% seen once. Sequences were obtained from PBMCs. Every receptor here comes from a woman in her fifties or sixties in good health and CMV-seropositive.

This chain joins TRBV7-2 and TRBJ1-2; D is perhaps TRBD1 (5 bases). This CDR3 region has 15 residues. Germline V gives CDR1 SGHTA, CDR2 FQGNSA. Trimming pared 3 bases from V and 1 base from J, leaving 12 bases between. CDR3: CASSLTAQINYGYTF. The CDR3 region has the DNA TGTGCCAGCAGCTTGACAGCACAAATTAACTATGGCTACACCTTC.

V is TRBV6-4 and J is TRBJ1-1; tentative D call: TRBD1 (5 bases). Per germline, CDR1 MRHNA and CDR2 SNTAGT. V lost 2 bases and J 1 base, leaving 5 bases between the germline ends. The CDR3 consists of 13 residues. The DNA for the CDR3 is TGTGCCAGCAGTGACAGGGGGAACACTGAAGCTTTCTTT. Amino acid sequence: CASSDRGNTEAFF.

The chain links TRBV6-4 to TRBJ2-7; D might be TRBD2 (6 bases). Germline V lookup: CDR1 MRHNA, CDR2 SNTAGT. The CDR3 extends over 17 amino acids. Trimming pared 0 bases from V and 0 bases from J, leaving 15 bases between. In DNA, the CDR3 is TGTGCCAGCAGTGACTCGAGGCGGGACCAAATCTCCTACGAGCAGTACTTC. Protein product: CASSDSRRDQISYEQYF.

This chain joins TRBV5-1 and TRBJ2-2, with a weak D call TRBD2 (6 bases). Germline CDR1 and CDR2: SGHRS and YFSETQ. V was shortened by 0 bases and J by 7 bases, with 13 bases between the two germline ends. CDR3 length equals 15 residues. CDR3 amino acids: CASSLGGLIGGELFF. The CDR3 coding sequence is TGCGCCAGCAGCTTGGGAGGACTAATTGGCGGGGAGCTGTTTTTT. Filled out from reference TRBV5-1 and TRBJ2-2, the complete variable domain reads KAGVTQTPRYLIKTRGQQVTLSCSPISGHRSVSWYQQTPGQGLQFLFEYFSETQRNKGNFPGRFSGRQFSNSRSEMNVSTLELGDSALYLCASSLGGLIGGELFFGEGSRLTVL.

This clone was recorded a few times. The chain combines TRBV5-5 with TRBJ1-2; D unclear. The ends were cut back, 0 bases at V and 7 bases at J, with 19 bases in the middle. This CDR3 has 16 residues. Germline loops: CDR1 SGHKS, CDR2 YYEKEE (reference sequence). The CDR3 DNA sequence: TGTGCCAGCAGCTTGGAATTTGGGCTTAACGACGGTGGCTACACCTTC. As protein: CASSLEFGLNDGGYTF. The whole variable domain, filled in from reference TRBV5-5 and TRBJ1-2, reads DAGVTQSPTHLIKTRGQQVTLRCSPISGHKSVSWYQQVLGQGPQFIFQYYEKEERGRGNFPDRFSARQFPNYSSELNVNALLLGDSALYLCASSLEFGLNDGGYTFGSGTRLTVV.

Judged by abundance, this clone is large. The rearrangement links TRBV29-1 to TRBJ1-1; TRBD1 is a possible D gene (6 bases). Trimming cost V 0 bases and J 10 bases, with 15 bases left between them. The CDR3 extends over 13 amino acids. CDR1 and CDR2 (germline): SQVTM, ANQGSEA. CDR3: CSVEDARLQGAFF. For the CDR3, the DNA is TGCAGCGTTGAAGATGCACGGCTACAGGGAGCTTTCTTT.

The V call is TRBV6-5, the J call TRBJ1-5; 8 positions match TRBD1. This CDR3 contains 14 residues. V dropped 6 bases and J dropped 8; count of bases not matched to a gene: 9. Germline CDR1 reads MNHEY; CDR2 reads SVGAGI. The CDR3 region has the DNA TGTGCCAGCAGCCTTGGGACAGGCGAGGAGCCCCAGCATTTT. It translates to CASSLGTGEEPQHF.

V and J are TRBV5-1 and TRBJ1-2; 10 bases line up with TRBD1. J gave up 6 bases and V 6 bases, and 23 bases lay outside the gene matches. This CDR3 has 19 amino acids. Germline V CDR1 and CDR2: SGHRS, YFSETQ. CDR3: CASTSQTGGLSFSSHGYTF. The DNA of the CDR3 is TGCGCCAGCACGTCTCAGACAGGGGGCTTATCCTTTAGCTCTCATGGCTACACCTTC.